This TCR beta chain was captured by sequencing in a study of blood T cell repertoires in COVID-19. Study information: COVID-19 samples, acute and convalescent, were from the United States, Italy and Spain.

Categorization into cohorts depended on clinical history that participants reported. CDR3 length equals 12 residues. With 7 bases clipped from V and 8 bases from J, the junction kept 6 bases outside the gene matches. From germline, CDR1 is SQVTM and CDR2 ANQGSEA. TCRdb's copy holds only in-frame clones and misses some; the assay was immunoSEQ multiplex PCR. The sample includes about 270,000 clones, about 90% of them seen just once. V gene TRBV29-1 combines with J gene TRBJ1-4; 8 positions match TRBD1. Sequenced material: PBMCs or T cells enriched from blood (not recorded which). The receptor comes from a woman aged 25 to 45 with acute COVID-19. The DNA for the CDR3 is TGCAGCGCAGGGGGCGCAGGCGAAAAACTGTTTTTT. Its protein product is CSAGGAGEKLFF. The full variable domain, rest sourced from reference TRBV29-1 and TRBJ1-4, is SAVISQKPSRDICQRGTSLTIQCQVDSQVTMMFWYRQQPGQSLTLIATANQGSEATYESGFVIDKFPISRPNLTFSTLTVSNMSPEDSSIYLCSAGGAGEKLFFGSGTQLSVL.